These 18 T cell receptor beta chains share one sample of origin, sequenced in a study of radiotherapy plus CTLA-4 blockade in lung cancer (dated by TCRdb to between 2017 and 2018). The library was generated by the immunoSEQ multiplex PCR assay. The immuneACCESS repertoire file appears here via TCRdb, limited to in-frame rearrangements. These files lack a portion of the clones; in checked studies, under half of the deficit traces to unresolved V genes, and the cause of the others is not known. This sample comprises about 62,000 clones, 60% to 80% of them detected only once. Clones ranked in the top ten supply 2.5% to 3% of the sample. Sequences were derived from peripheral blood, sampled from a patient treated with radiotherapy plus ipilimumab. Receptors originate from a human donor with non-small cell lung cancer who had a complete response to radiotherapy plus ipilimumab.

The genes are TRBV5-1 and TRBJ2-6; no definite D call. CDR3 length: 17 residues. V was cut by 2 bases and J by 2 bases, with 14 bases left in between. Per the germline V gene, CDR1 is SGHRS and CDR2 is YFSETQ. CDR3 bases: TGCGCCAGCAGCTTTAAGGAACAGTACGCTGGGGCCAACGTCCTGACTTTC. The encoded protein is CASSFKEQYAGANVLTF. The whole variable domain, remainder taken from reference TRBV5-1 and TRBJ2-6, is KAGVTQTPRYLIKTRGQQVTLSCSPISGHRSVSWYQQTPGQGLQFLFEYFSETQRNKGNFPGRFSGRQFSNSRSEMNVSTLELGDSALYLCASSFKEQYAGANVLTFGAGSRLTVL.

J is TRBJ2-1 and V is TRBV6-1; D gene uncertain. The CDR3 is made up of 14 amino acids. Germline V gene lookup returns CDR1 MNHNS and CDR2 SASEGT. V shed 2 bases and J shed 6 bases, with 11 bases lying between them. The CDR3, as DNA: TGTGCCAGCAGTGAACTTTGGCAATCCAATGAGCAGTTCTTC. Protein sequence: CASSELWQSNEQFF.

This chain connects TRBV7-6 to TRBJ2-2, with 11 bases that match TRBD2. From germline, CDR1 is SGHVS and CDR2 FNYEAQ. CDR3 length equals 17 residues. The V segment lost 1 base and the J segment 2 bases; nucleotides outside the gene matches: 3. CDR3 bases: TGTGCCAGCAGCTTAGGGGGACTAGCGGCAAACACCGGGGAGCTGTTTTTT. Protein product: CASSLGGLAANTGELFF.

The chain carries TRBV10-2 and TRBJ1-6; 7 bases line up with TRBD1. Germline assignment: CDR1 WSHSY and CDR2 SAAADI. The CDR3 is 17 amino acids. Trimming at V came to 8 bases and at J to 3 bases, leaving 13 bases not matched to a gene. DNA for the CDR3: TGCGCCAGCTCCTCGCCAGGGGGAAGGGGCTATAATTCACCCCTCCACTTT. Translation gives CASSSPGGRGYNSPLHF.

The chain recombines TRBV7-2 with TRBJ2-7, with D perhaps TRBD1 (6 bases). CDR1 is SGHTA, CDR2 FQGNSA, per germline. The V and J ends lost 3 bases and 0 bases respectively, with 9 bases between them. CDR3 length: 14 amino acids. CDR3 bases: TGTGCCAGCAGCTTTGACAGGAACTCCTACGAGCAGTACTTC. As protein: CASSFDRNSYEQYF.

The chain employs TRBV7-9 and TRBJ2-7, with 12 bases fitting TRBD2. The CDR3 sequence is 18 residues long. V lost 1 base and J lost 2; bases outside the gene matches: 9. Germline values: CDR1 SEHNR, CDR2 FQNEAQ (reference sequence). CDR3 DNA: TGTGCCAGCAGCTTAGAGCGACTAGCGGGAGTCAGTGCCTACGAGCAGTACTTC. It codes for CASSLERLAGVSAYEQYF.

The J gene is TRBJ2-3, the V gene TRBV5-1, with TRBD2 matching 7 bases. The V gene end was trimmed by 0 bases and the J gene end by 1 base; junction bases not matched to a gene: 2. The CDR3 is 15 residues long. Germline values: CDR1 SGHRS, CDR2 YFSETQ. The CDR3 bases are TGCGCCAGCAGCTTGGCTAGCGGACGCACAGATACGCAGTATTTT. It yields the protein CASSLASGRTDTQYF.

V and J are TRBV25-1 and TRBJ1-1, with 10 bases matching TRBD1. The germline CDR1 and CDR2 sequences are MGHDK and SYGVNS. The CDR3 has 17 residues. J was trimmed by 4 bases and V by 8 bases; bases with no gene match: 16. The CDR3 sequence: CASSPGTGVQAPTEAFF. The CDR3, as DNA: TGTGCCAGCTCTCCCGGGACAGGGGTCCAGGCGCCCACTGAAGCTTTCTTT.

Comments on this clone: The same CDR3 can be traced to other DNA sequences in this sample. The CDR3 DNA reads as TGTGCCAGCAGCTTAATCAGGGTCGAGCAGTACTTC. It yields the protein CASSLIRVEQYF. V is TRBV7-2 and J is TRBJ2-7; maybe TRBD1 (5 bases). The ends were cut back, 2 bases at V and 6 bases at J, with 8 bases in the middle. Germline V CDR1 and CDR2: SGHTA, FQGNSA. The CDR3 runs to 12 residues. Full variable domain (remainder filled in from reference TRBV7-2 and TRBJ2-7): GAGVSQSPSNKVTEKGKDVELRCDPISGHTALYWYRQSLGQGLEFLIYFQGNSAPDKSGLPSDRFSAERTGGSVSTLTIQRTQQEDSAVYLCASSLIRVEQYFGPGTRLTVT.

This chain links TRBV30 with TRBJ1-4; D not resolved. In germline, CDR1 is GTSNPN, CDR2 SVGIG (reference sequence). This CDR3 has 14 residues. The V end lost 8 bases, the J end lost 2 bases, and 15 bases lay between the germline ends. The CDR3 loop is CARSSGPTNEKLFF. In DNA, the CDR3 is TGTGCCCGTTCGTCGGGTCCCACTAATGAAAAACTGTTTTTT.

V gene TRBV5-6 combines with J gene TRBJ2-3, with D maybe TRBD2 (5 bases). V was trimmed by 1 base and J by 0 bases, leaving 9 bases between them. Germline CDR1 and CDR2: SGHDT and YYEEEE. The CDR3 length is 15 residues. DNA for the CDR3: TGTGCCAGCAGCTTGCTTAGCGTGAGCACAGATACGCAGTATTTT. Protein sequence: CASSLLSVSTDTQYF.

This sequence joins TRBV6-5 and TRBJ2-7; D possibly corresponds to TRBD1 (5 bases). CDR1 MNHEY and CDR2 SVGAGI come from the germline V gene. This CDR3 contains 14 residues. With 3 bases removed from V and 3 bases from J, the gap between germline ends came to 12 bases. Here the CDR3 DNA reads TGTGCCAGCAGTTATAAGATCAGGGACTACGAGCAGTACTTC. Translated: CASSYKIRDYEQYF.

This clone was picked up a small number of times. J is TRBJ2-1 and V is TRBV7-8, with D possibly TRBD2 on 6 matching bases. V was trimmed by 3 bases and J by 7 bases, leaving 16 bases between them. Germline values: CDR1 SGHVS, CDR2 FQNEAQ. This CDR3 comprises 15 residues. DNA for the CDR3: TGTGCCAGCAGCTTTTTTACGGGAGAAGCAAATGAGCAGTTCTTC. Its protein is CASSFFTGEANEQFF.

The gene calls are TRBV30 and TRBJ1-3; 7 bases map to TRBD1. The CDR3 extends over 14 amino acids. The ends lost 4 bases at V and 2 bases at J; junction bases unmatched: 5. Germline CDR1 and CDR2: GTSNPN and SVGIG (reference sequence). The chain's CDR3 is CAWNRGGPGNTIYF. CDR3 sequence (DNA): TGTGCCTGGAACAGGGGCGGACCTGGAAACACCATATATTTT. The full variable domain, its missing parts supplied by reference TRBV30 and TRBJ1-3, is SQTIHQWPATLVQPVGSPLSLECTVEGTSNPNLYWYRQAAGRGLQLLFYSVGIGQISSEVPQNLSASRPQDRQFILSSKKLLLSDSGFYLCAWNRGGPGNTIYFGEGSWLTVV.

The rearrangement joins TRBV5-6 to TRBJ1-2; no clear D gene. V was clipped by 5 bases and J by 4 bases, with 18 bases between them. CDR3 length: 15 residues. CDR1 SGHDT and CDR2 YYEEEE come from the germline V gene. The CDR3 spells CASSLARTFSYGYTF. Here the CDR3 DNA reads TGTGCCAGCAGTCTCGCCAGGACTTTCTCCTATGGCTACACCTTC.

The genes are TRBV30 and TRBJ2-2, with 8 nucleotides matching TRBD1. V trimming: 5 bases; J trimming: 4 bases; junction bases outside the gene matches: 6. Germline-derived CDR1 and CDR2 are GTSNPN and SVGIG (reference sequence). This CDR3 is built from 14 residues. The CDR3 reads CAWARGLSTGELFF. The CDR3, as DNA: TGTGCCTGGGCCAGGGGGCTGTCCACCGGGGAGCTGTTTTTT.

V is TRBV7-3 and J is TRBJ1-3; 7 bases line up with TRBD1. V lost 4 bases and J lost 1; bases outside the gene matches: 10. Germline V gene sequence: CDR1 SGHTA, CDR2 FQGTGA. This CDR3 has 17 amino acids. The DNA for the CDR3 is TGTGCCAGCAGCTCACAGCAACAGGGGATTTCTGGAAACACCATATATTTT. Translation gives CASSSQQQGISGNTIYF.

This clone was picked up one time. This chain links TRBV9 with TRBJ2-3; no definite D call. This CDR3 comprises 14 residues. V lost 3 bases and J 0 bases, leaving 8 bases between the germline ends. Germline lookup yields CDR1 SGDLS and CDR2 YYNGEE. Written as DNA, the CDR3 is TGTGCCAGCAGCGACAATCTTAGCACAGATACGCAGTATTTT. Protein sequence: CASSDNLSTDTQYF.